The next 7 T cell receptor beta chains were all read from a single sample in a study of cytomegalovirus exposure and HLA in healthy donors. Profiled with immunoSEQ multiplex PCR; TCRdb holds only in-frame clones, not every one. The sample yields 150,000 to 250,000 clones, approximately 78% seen once. Sequenced sample: PBMCs. The receptors stem from a woman in her twenties or thirties in good health and CMV-seronegative.

V and J are TRBV5-6 and TRBJ1-3, with a weak D call TRBD1 (5 bases). This CDR3 has 15 amino acids. From germline, CDR1 is SGHDT and CDR2 YYEEEE. Trimming left V 2 bases short and J 2 bases short, with 11 bases between. In DNA, the CDR3 is TGTGCCAGCAGCTTTGGCAGGGCCGCTGGAAACACCATATATTTT. This encodes CASSFGRAAGNTIYF.

CDR3 in DNA: TGTGCCAGCAGTGCCTCAGCGGGAGGGCCCGTTCATGAGCAGTTCTTC. Translation gives CASSASAGGPVHEQFF. V and J are TRBV25-1 and TRBJ2-1; 10 nucleotides line up with TRBD2. J was trimmed by 8 bases and V by 4 bases; bases with no gene match: 11. Germline V gene sequence: CDR1 MGHDK, CDR2 SYGVNS. The CDR3 has 16 residues.

The gene calls are TRBV5-1 and TRBJ1-2; D remains unclear. The CDR3 spans 17 residues. Germline CDR1 and CDR2: SGHRS and YFSETQ. The V gene lost 0 bases and the J gene lost 2 bases, with 17 bases spanning the gap. The CDR3 reads CASSLERGIGVNYGYTF. CDR3 bases: TGCGCCAGCAGCTTGGAGCGGGGAATCGGGGTGAACTATGGCTACACCTTC.

The chain carries TRBV6-6 and TRBJ1-3; 7 bases match TRBD1. Germline V gene lookup returns CDR1 MNHNY and CDR2 SVGAGI (reference sequence). J gave up 0 bases and V 11 bases, and 7 bases lay outside the gene matches. The CDR3 totals 14 residues. The CDR3 loop is CASGGDLSGNTIYF. The CDR3 bases are TGTGCCTCAGGGGGTGATCTCTCTGGAAACACCATATATTTT.

V and J are TRBV6-6 and TRBJ2-5; 14 bases agree with TRBD2. Trimming cost V 0 bases and J 4 bases; bases outside gene matches: 1. The CDR3 is 16 amino acids. CDR1 and CDR2 (germline): MNHNY, SVGAGI (reference sequence). CDR3 loop: CASSYSGLAGGETQYF. DNA of the CDR3: TGTGCCAGCAGTTACTCCGGACTAGCGGGAGGAGAGACCCAGTACTTC.

This chain connects TRBV11-2 to TRBJ2-1; D is undetermined. The CDR3 totals 12 residues. Trimming pared 0 bases from V and 6 bases from J, leaving 3 bases between. CDR1 SGHAT and CDR2 FQNNGV come from the germline V gene. Here the CDR3 reads CASSLDGNEQFF. The CDR3 region has the DNA TGTGCCAGCAGCTTAGACGGCAATGAGCAGTTCTTC.

The chain uses TRBV2 and TRBJ1-1; 8 positions match TRBD1. Germline V CDR1 and CDR2: SNHLY, FYNNEI. This CDR3 contains 13 residues. Unmatched junction bases numbered 11, after V lost 10 bases and J lost 7 bases. The CDR3 is CATVRQGASEAFF. CDR3 DNA: TGTGCCACAGTCAGGCAGGGGGCGAGTGAAGCTTTCTTT. The variable domain in full, with the rest retrieved from reference TRBV2 and TRBJ1-1, is EPEVTQTPSHQVTQMGQEVILRCVPISNHLYFYWYRQILGQKVEFLVSFYNNEISEKSEIFDDQFSVERPDGSNFTLKIRSTKLEDSAMYFCATVRQGASEAFFGQGTRLTVV.